Reported below is one TCR beta chain. The source of the sample is a study of T cell changes during pregnancy in multiple sclerosis. J was trimmed by 9 bases and V by 4 bases; bases with no gene match: 10. The CDR3 sequence is 16 residues long. Germline V CDR1 and CDR2: SGHDT, YYEEEE. Clones were sequenced by immunoSEQ multiplex PCR, and TCRdb holds only the in-frame ones, with some missing. The data contain about 67,000 clones, 92% of them seen just once; the ten biggest clones take up more than 1.2%. The sequence was collected from a female donor with multiple sclerosis, enrolled in a pregnancy study. The source material was peripheral blood, sampled after pregnancy. This chain uses TRBV5-6 with TRBJ2-1; 13 bases match TRBD2. DNA for the CDR3: TGTGCCAGCAGCGTGAGGACTAGCGGGAGTGCGGGTGAGCAGTTCTTC. Translation: CASSVRTSGSAGEQFF.